Listed here is a single T cell receptor (beta chain). Antigen unknown. These data belong to a study of cytomegalovirus exposure and HLA in healthy donors. Overall study results and limits: CMV serostatus was the only recorded immune exposure for donors.

Vbeta (60) and Jbeta (13) primers were used in the PCR. Some clones are missing from TCRdb's copy, which holds only in-frame ones; the method was immunoSEQ multiplex PCR. The sample holds some 150,000 clones; roughly four fifths are singletons and the top ten take over 4.5%. This CDR3 has 13 residues. Germline V lookup: CDR1 SEHNR, CDR2 FQNEAQ (reference sequence). This rearrangement joins TRBV7-9 to TRBJ2-5; 8 nucleotides match TRBD1. The last part of the DNA fits TRBJ2-7 better; the J call may be wrong. The sequence was obtained from a woman younger than 35 in good health and CMV-seropositive. The sequencing input was PBMCs. The DNA of the CDR3 is TGTGCCAGCAGCCCTACAGGGGGCTACGAGCAGTACTTC. This gives the protein CASSPTGGYEQYF.